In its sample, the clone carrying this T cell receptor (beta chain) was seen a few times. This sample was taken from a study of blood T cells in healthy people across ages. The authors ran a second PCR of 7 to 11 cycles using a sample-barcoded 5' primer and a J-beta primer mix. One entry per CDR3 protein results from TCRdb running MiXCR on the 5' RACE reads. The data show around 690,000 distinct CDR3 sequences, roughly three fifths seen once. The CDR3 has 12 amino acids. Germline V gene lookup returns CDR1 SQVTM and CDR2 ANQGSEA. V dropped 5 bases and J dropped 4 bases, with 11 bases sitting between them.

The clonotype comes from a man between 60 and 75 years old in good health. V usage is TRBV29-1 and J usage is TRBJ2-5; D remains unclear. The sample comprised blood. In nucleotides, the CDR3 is TGCAGCGTTAGGTTATGGCGAGAGACCCAGTACTTC. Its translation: CSVRLWRETQYF.